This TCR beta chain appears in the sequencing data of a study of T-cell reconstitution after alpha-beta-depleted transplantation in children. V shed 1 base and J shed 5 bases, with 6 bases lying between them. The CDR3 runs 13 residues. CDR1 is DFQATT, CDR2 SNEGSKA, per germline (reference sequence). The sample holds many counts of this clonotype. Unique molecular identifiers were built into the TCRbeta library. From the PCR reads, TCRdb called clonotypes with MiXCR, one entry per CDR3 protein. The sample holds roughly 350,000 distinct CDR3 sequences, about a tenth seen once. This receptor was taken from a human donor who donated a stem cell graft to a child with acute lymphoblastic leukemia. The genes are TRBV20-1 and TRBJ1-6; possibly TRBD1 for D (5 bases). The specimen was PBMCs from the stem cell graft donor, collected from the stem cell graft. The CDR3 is CSARVRDNSPLHF. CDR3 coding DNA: TGCAGTGCTAGAGTCAGGGATAATTCACCCCTCCACTTT.